The 14 T cell receptor beta chains in this list originate from one sample, sequenced in a study of shared clonotypes between healthy human individuals. Some clones are missing from TCRdb's copy, which holds only in-frame ones; the method was immunoSEQ multiplex PCR. The repertoire holds under 1 million clones, 80% to 95% seen once, with around 24% in the top ten. CD45RO negativity and positive selection for CCR7 defined naive CD8 cells, a population that excluded terminally differentiated effector memory CD45RA+ cells. Specimen: naive CD8+ T cells sorted from blood. The origin of the receptors is a man younger than 40 in good health.

This chain uses TRBV7-2 with TRBJ2-1; D gene unclear. The ends were cut back, 1 base at V and 3 bases at J, with 4 bases in the middle. The germline gives CDR1 SGHTA, CDR2 FQGNSA. CDR3 length equals 13 residues. CDR3 coding DNA: TGTGCCAGCAGCTTAGGCCTCTACAATGAGCAGTTCTTC. It specifies CASSLGLYNEQFF.

Only one count was recorded for this clone. V and J are TRBV6-1 and TRBJ2-7; TRBD2 aligns across 11 bases. The V segment lost 6 bases and the J segment 2 bases; nucleotides outside the gene matches: 3. This CDR3 is 14 amino acids long. CDR1 is MNHNS, CDR2 SASEGT, per germline. The CDR3, as DNA: TGTGCCAGCAGATTGACTAGCGGGACCTACGAGCAGTACTTC. It codes for CASRLTSGTYEQYF.

The rearrangement links TRBV29-1 to TRBJ2-1, with D possibly matching TRBD1 (6 bases). The V gene's germline CDR1 is SQVTM and CDR2 ANQGSEA. This CDR3 is built from 14 residues. The V gene lost 0 bases and the J gene lost 7 bases, with 13 bases spanning the gap. CDR3 residues: CSVEDVHRANEQFF. The CDR3 nucleotides are TGCAGCGTTGAAGATGTACACAGGGCTAATGAGCAGTTCTTC.

This clone was observed a single time. The rearrangement uses TRBV13 and TRBJ2-3, with a possible D match to TRBD1 (6 bases). Trimming took 4 bases from V and 4 from J, leaving 21 bases between them. Germline CDR1 PRHDT, CDR2 FYEKMQ (reference sequence). This CDR3 comprises 17 residues. CDR3 bases: TGTGCCAGCAGCTCCCAAGAGGCAGGGGCGTTCGCAGATACGCAGTATTTT. It is translated as CASSSQEAGAFADTQYF. Looking up the rest from reference TRBV13 and TRBJ2-3 gives the full variable domain: AAGVIQSPRHLIKEKRETATLKCYPIPRHDTVYWYQQGPGQDPQFLISFYEKMQSDKGSIPDRFSAQQFSDYHSELNMSSLELGDSALYFCASSSQEAGAFADTQYFGPGTRLTVL.

This chain links TRBV27 with TRBJ2-1; the D gene is possibly TRBD2 (6 bases). This CDR3 is 15 amino acids long. V was pared by 1 base and J by 7 bases, with 14 bases between. Per the germline V gene, CDR1 is MNHEY and CDR2 is SMNVEV (reference sequence). Here the CDR3 reads CASSLWPGSQNEQFF. The CDR3 bases are TGTGCCAGCAGTTTATGGCCCGGGAGTCAGAATGAGCAGTTCTTC.

The CDR3 DNA reads TGTGCCAGCAGCGAACCGGGACAGAGCTACGAGCAGTACTTC. This codes for CASSEPGQSYEQYF. The J gene is TRBJ2-7, the V gene TRBV2, with 7 positions matching TRBD1. V shed 6 bases, J shed 3 bases, and the junction held 8 bases outside the gene matches. The V gene's germline CDR1 is SNHLY and CDR2 FYNNEI. The CDR3 totals 14 residues.

CDR3 loop: CASSLVGPGSNQPQHF. CDR3 in DNA: TGCGCCAGCAGCTTGGTGGGGCCGGGGAGCAATCAGCCCCAGCATTTT. The genes are TRBV5-1 and TRBJ1-5; D is perhaps TRBD1 (5 bases). With 0 bases removed from V and 1 base from J, the gap between germline ends came to 11 bases. The germline gives CDR1 SGHRS, CDR2 YFSETQ. The CDR3 extends over 16 amino acids.

The chain uses TRBV5-8 and TRBJ1-5, with D perhaps matching TRBD1 (5 bases). Germline-derived CDR1 and CDR2 are SGHTS and YDEGEE. This CDR3 has 16 amino acids. V was pared by 2 bases and J by 5 bases, with 17 bases between. CDR3 sequence (DNA): TGTGCCAGCAGCTTATGGGGCTTGGGGAGGGATCAGCCCCAGCATTTT. Its protein product is CASSLWGLGRDQPQHF.

The V and J genes are TRBV6-5 and TRBJ1-5, with no clear D. Germline CDR1 is MNHEY and CDR2 is SVGAGI. This CDR3 is 13 amino acids long. Trimming pared 4 bases from V and 4 bases from J, leaving 8 bases between. The CDR3 DNA sequence: TGTGCCAGCAGTTTAACAGAAAATCAGCCCCAGCATTTT. Its protein product is CASSLTENQPQHF.

The gene calls are TRBV11-3 and TRBJ2-1; 15 bases fit TRBD2. With 5 bases clipped from V and 7 bases from J, the junction kept 15 bases outside the gene matches. Germline CDR1 reads SGHNT; CDR2 reads YENEEA. The CDR3 runs to 19 residues. In DNA, the CDR3 is TGTGCCAGCAGCCCCGGTCCGGGACTAGCGGGAGGCCGATCGAATGAGCAGTTCTTC. This codes for CASSPGPGLAGGRSNEQFF.

The chain links TRBV27 to TRBJ1-1, with a possible D match to TRBD1 (5 bases). The CDR3 extends over 11 amino acids. CDR1 MNHEY and CDR2 SMNVEV come from the germline V gene (reference sequence). Trimming left V 6 bases short and J 8 bases short, with 10 bases between. CDR3 in DNA: TGTGCCAGCAGCACAGGACCCGAAGCTTTCTTT. Its protein product is CASSTGPEAFF.

The gene calls are TRBV7-6 and TRBJ1-1; D unclear. Germline CDR1 and CDR2: SGHVS and FNYEAQ. Trimming took off 4 bases at V and 3 bases at J, with 3 bases between the two ends. This CDR3 spans 11 amino acids. CDR3: CASSSDTEAFF. The DNA of the CDR3 is TGTGCCAGCAGCTCGGACACTGAAGCTTTCTTT.

The chain links TRBV27 to TRBJ1-2; D gene uncertain. The CDR3 runs 14 residues. V lost 7 bases to trimming and J lost 3 bases, with 15 bases between them. The V gene's germline CDR1 is MNHEY and CDR2 SMNVEV (reference sequence). CDR3 DNA: TGTGCCAGCACCCGCCCTCGGACGGACTATGGCTACACCTTC. Protein sequence: CASTRPRTDYGYTF.

This chain uses TRBV7-2 with TRBJ2-7, with D hard to call. Germline lookup yields CDR1 SGHTA and CDR2 FQGNSA. The CDR3 is made up of 15 amino acids. V was clipped by 5 bases and J by 1 base, with 15 bases between them. CDR3 bases: TGTGCCAGCAGCATTAGTCTGCTCCCTTCCTACGAGCAGTACTTC. Protein sequence: CASSISLLPSYEQYF.